This is a list of T cell receptor beta chains from one sample in a study of cytomegalovirus exposure and HLA in healthy donors. Here immunoSEQ multiplex PCR was the method, and the copy in TCRdb shows in-frame clones only, minus some. The sample contains 90,000 to 150,000 clones, approximately 88% of which appear only once. The sequencing sample was made of PBMCs. These TCRs come from a woman under 30 in good health and CMV-seropositive. Each CDR3 is given with its conserved first and last residue. Each record gives: V gene, D gene, clone size, J gene, CDR3 DNA, CDR3 protein. D genes are given only for firm matches. For some rows the clone size is stated as once, few or many, or as a class when expanded; others skip it.

>TRBV5-4|TRBD2|-|TRBJ2-7
TGTGCCAGCAGCTTGATGGCGGGAGGATCTCCCTACGAGCAGTACTTC
CASSLMAGGSPYEQYF
>TRBV6-5|TRBD1|-|TRBJ1-4
TGTGCCAGCTCCGAACAGGGGGCAGGTGAAAAACTGTTTTTT
CASSEQGAGEKLFF
>TRBV7-9|-|-|TRBJ2-1
TGTGCCAGCAGCTTCCCCCGCGTCGGTGAGGCCTACAATGAGCAGTTCTTC
CASSFPRVGEAYNEQFF
>TRBV18|-|-|TRBJ2-1
TGTGCCAGCTCACCACAGTCTACCCACAATGAGCAGTTCTTC
CASSPQSTHNEQFF
>TRBV6-5|-|-|TRBJ2-2
TGTGCCAGCAGGCGGGGTAGGAAGGACACCGGGGAGCTGTTTTTT
CASRRGRKDTGELFF
>TRBV7-2|-|-|TRBJ2-1
TGTGCCAGCAGCTTCTCTAGGAATGAGCAGTTCTTC
CASSFSRNEQFF
>TRBV9|TRBD2|once|TRBJ2-2
TGTGCCAGCAGCGTAGGAAGCGGGAGCGGCACCGGGGAGCTGTTTTTT
CASSVGSGSGTGELFF
>TRBV18|-|few|TRBJ2-5
TGTGCCAGCTCACTAGACAGTTCTTGGACCCAGTACTTC
CASSLDSSWTQYF
>TRBV11-2|TRBD1|-|TRBJ1-2
TGTGCCAGCAGCTTAATGGGGACAGGGGGCTATGGCTACACCTTC
CASSLMGTGGYGYTF
>TRBV9|-|-|TRBJ2-3
TGTGCCAGCAGCGTAGTGAGTGGAGATACGCAGTATTTT
CASSVVSGDTQYF
>TRBV19|-|few|TRBJ1-2
TGTGCCAGTGCCAGGGGCCCTAACTATGGCTACACCTTC
CASARGPNYGYTF
>TRBV6-1|-|once|TRBJ2-1
TGTGCCCTATGGGGGGTTACTGAGCAGTTCTTC
CALWGVTEQFF
>TRBV5-1|TRBD1|-|TRBJ2-5
TGCGCCAGCAGCTTGGGGACAGGGCAAGAGACCCAGTACTTC
CASSLGTGQETQYF
>TRBV5-1|-|-|TRBJ2-7
TGCGCCAGCAGCTTGGCTGGCAGGGGAGTGTTCGACGAGCAGTACTTC
CASSLAGRGVFDEQYF
>TRBV18|-|-|TRBJ2-7
TGTGCCAGCTCCCCGGACAGAACCTACGAGCAGTACTTC
CASSPDRTYEQYF
>TRBV5-4|-|once|TRBJ1-3
TGTGCCAGCAGCTCGCCCTCAGGGGTTACTGGAAACACCATATATTTT
CASSSPSGVTGNTIYF
>TRBV7-9|TRBD1|-|TRBJ2-5
TGTGCCAGCAGCATACAGGGGCAAGAGACCCAGTACTTC
CASSIQGQETQYF
>TRBV9|-|once|TRBJ2-2
TGTGCCAGCAGCGTAGTTAGCGAAAGCCTTAACGGGGAGCTGTTTTTT
CASSVVSESLNGELFF
>TRBV5-1|-|-|TRBJ1-1
TGCGCCAGCAGCTCCCTTACAGGGTCGTCCGCTGAAGCTTTCTTT
CASSSLTGSSAEAFF
>TRBV25-1|TRBD1|-|TRBJ1-2
TGTGCCAGCAGTGAATGGGACAGGGGCTATGGCTACACCTTC
CASSEWDRGYGYTF
>TRBV7-2|-|-|TRBJ1-5
TGTGCCAGCAGCTCACAGAGCAATCAGCCCCAGCATTTT
CASSSQSNQPQHF
>TRBV11-2|TRBD2|once|TRBJ2-3
TGTGCCAGCAGCCGAGGACTAGCGGGAGGTCGAGATACGCAGTATTTT
CASSRGLAGGRDTQYF
>TRBV5-1|-|-|TRBJ1-2
TGCGCCAGCAGCTTGGCAGGGTATGGCTACACCTTC
CASSLAGYGYTF
>TRBV19|-|-|TRBJ1-2
TGTGCCAGTAGTATAGCTCGAAAGCAGGGAGGCTATGGCTACACCTTC
CASSIARKQGGYGYTF
>TRBV9|-|-|TRBJ1-4
TGTGCCAGCAGCTCCCAGCCCCGAGGCTCAACTAATGAAAAACTGTTTTTT
CASSSQPRGSTNEKLFF
>TRBV28|-|-|TRBJ2-1
TGTGCCAGCTTAGCACAGGGCGGGCCCTCCTACAATGAGCAGTTCTTC
CASLAQGGPSYNEQFF
>TRBV6-6|TRBD2|-|TRBJ2-2
TGTGCCAGCACCCGACTAGCGGGGGGGACCGGGGAGCTGTTTTTT
CASTRLAGGTGELFF
>TRBV9|TRBD1|-|TRBJ1-5
TGTGCCAGCAGCGTAGCAGGGACAGGGGTTCAGCCCCAGCATTTT
CASSVAGTGVQPQHF
>TRBV4-2|-|-|TRBJ2-3
TGTGCCAGCAGCCAAGCGGGCGGGGTTAGCGCGAATACGCAGTATTTT
CASSQAGGVSANTQYF
>TRBV6-1|-|-|TRBJ2-7
TGTGCCAGCAGCCACAGAGTTGTCCTCTCCTACGAGCAGTACTTC
CASSHRVVLSYEQYF
>TRBV5-4|-|-|TRBJ2-1
TGTGCCAGCAGCTCGGGGGGCAGAGACAATGAGCAGTTCTTC
CASSSGGRDNEQFF
>TRBV2|TRBD1|-|TRBJ1-6
TGTGCCAGCAGTCCTCCCGGACAGGGGGATTCACCCCTCCACTTT
CASSPPGQGDSPLHF
>TRBV30|-|-|TRBJ1-4
TGTGCCTGGAGTGGAAACAGGGTCAAAGAAAAACTGTTTTTT
CAWSGNRVKEKLFF
>TRBV7-9|TRBD1|-|TRBJ1-1
TGTGCCAGCAGCTTAGGAGGGACAGCTGAAGCTTTCTTT
CASSLGGTAEAFF
>TRBV6-5|-|-|TRBJ1-1
TGTGCCAGCAGCTATCATATTGACACGCCTGAAGCTTTCTTT
CASSYHIDTPEAFF
>TRBV7-2|TRBD2|once|TRBJ2-1
TGTGCCAGCAGCGCCCCCCGACTAGCGGGAAAGGACAATGAGCAGTTCTTC
CASSAPRLAGKDNEQFF
>TRBV4-2|TRBD1|-|TRBJ1-4
TGTGCCAGCAGCCAACTCCAGGGGGCGAGTGAAAAACTGTTTTTT
CASSQLQGASEKLFF
>TRBV5-1|TRBD2|-|TRBJ2-7
TGCGCCAGCAGCTCTAGCGGGAGCTCCTACGAGCAGTACTTC
CASSSSGSSYEQYF
>TRBV18|-|-|TRBJ1-4
TGTGCCAGCTCACCATTAGCGTCGGAAAATGAAAAACTGTTTTTT
CASSPLASENEKLFF
>TRBV7-6|-|-|TRBJ2-5
TGTGCCAGCAGCTTACGGGGGGCTGGAAAAGAGACCCAGTACTTC
CASSLRGAGKETQYF
>TRBV7-9|-|-|TRBJ1-1
TGTGCCAGCAGCTTAGGGGGCGGTAACACTGAAGCTTTCTTT
CASSLGGGNTEAFF
>TRBV14|-|-|TRBJ1-6
TGTGCCAGCAGCCTATTCGGGTCACCCCTCCACTTT
CASSLFGSPLHF
>TRBV4-1|-|-|TRBJ2-2
TGCGCCAGCAGCCTTAGCCAACCGGGACTTTCGGCCGGGGAGCTGTTTTTT
CASSLSQPGLSAGELFF
>TRBV20-1|-|-|TRBJ2-7
TGCAGTGCCCAACTGGTCTACGAGCAGTACTTC
CSAQLVYEQYF
>TRBV27|TRBD1|-|TRBJ1-2
TGTGCCAGCAGCCGAGGACAGGGGGCTGTCTATGGCTACACCTTC
CASSRGQGAVYGYTF
>TRBV25-1|TRBD2|few|TRBJ2-1
TGTGCCAGCAGCCACTCCGACGGGGGGGCCATAAATGAGCAGTTCTTC
CASSHSDGGAINEQFF
>TRBV30|-|-|TRBJ1-2
TGTGCCTGGTACAGGGTCGTCGCTAACTATGGCTACACCTTC
CAWYRVVANYGYTF
>TRBV28|TRBD1|-|TRBJ1-2
TGTGCCAGCAGACCGGGACAGACCTTCTATGGCTACACCTTC
CASRPGQTFYGYTF
>TRBV15|TRBD1|once|TRBJ1-2
TGTGCCACCAGCCGAATCGGGACAGACGTCTATGGCTACACCTTC
CATSRIGTDVYGYTF
>TRBV11-2|-|-|TRBJ2-7
TGTGCCAGCAGCTCGAGCGTACAGGGTAGGGTATACGAGCAGTACTTC
CASSSSVQGRVYEQYF
>TRBV4-1|TRBD1|-|TRBJ1-1
TGCGCCAGCAGCCAACCGGGACAGAATGGGACTGAAGCTTTCTTT
CASSQPGQNGTEAFF
>TRBV28|TRBD1|-|TRBJ1-2
TGTGCCAGCAACACAGGGGCTGGCTACACCTTC
CASNTGAGYTF
>TRBV11-2|-|-|TRBJ2-7
TGTGCCAGCAGCGTATACAGGGTAGAGGGCTACGAGCAGTACTTC
CASSVYRVEGYEQYF
>TRBV7-9|-|-|TRBJ2-1
TGTGCCAGCAGCGCGTACAATGAGCAGTTCTTC
CASSAYNEQFF
>TRBV6-1|TRBD1|-|TRBJ2-2
TGTGCCAGCAGCTGGACAGGGGCGAACACCGGGGAGCTGTTTTTT
CASSWTGANTGELFF
>TRBV9|TRBD1|-|TRBJ1-2
TGTGCCAGCAGCGCCCAGGGGGCCGCTGGCTACACCTTC
CASSAQGAAGYTF
>TRBV11-3|-|-|TRBJ2-1
TGTGCCAGCAGCCCCGAGACTACCAGCTACAATGAGCAGTTCTTC
CASSPETTSYNEQFF
>TRBV18|TRBD2|-|TRBJ2-7
TGTGCCAGCTCGCGAGCGGGGCTTGGCTCCTACGAGCAGTACTTC
CASSRAGLGSYEQYF
>TRBV9|TRBD2|-|TRBJ2-1
TGTGCCAGCAGCACCCCTGTAGCGGGTTACTACAATGAGCAGTTCTTC
CASSTPVAGYYNEQFF
>TRBV5-4|TRBD1|-|TRBJ1-4
TGTGCCAGCAGCTTGGACAGGGGCCAAGAAAAACTGTTTTTT
CASSLDRGQEKLFF